This TCR beta chain was found in a study of Ad26.COV2.S vaccination and SARS-CoV-2 variants. In the study overall: Participant was drawn from the COV1001 Ad26.COV2.S trial arm. Ad26.COV2.S was injected intramuscularly once or twice, 56 days apart. Notes on the study in general: Breadth of non-spike TCRs did not differ between vaccinees and placebo recipients. It is possible that the TCR breadth and depth analyses underestimated the total T cell responses.

Data came from immunoSEQ multiplex PCR; TCRdb stores just in-frame clones and leaves some out. The data contain almost 400,000 clones, about nine tenths of them singletons. Treatment defined: some 20 received Ad26.COV2.S at low or high dose, single or two shots; about five received placebo; per-sample allocation not given. It was on day 63 after the first vaccine or placebo injection that samples were taken. For this clone: Its antigen is still unknown.

This CDR3 is 13 amino acids long. Trimming took 2 bases from V and 4 from J, leaving 10 bases between them. The source was peripheral blood, collected in a trial of Ad26.COV2.S vaccine versus placebo. This receptor was obtained from a person between 18 and 60 years old who received the Ad26.COV2.S COVID-19 vaccine or a placebo. The J gene is TRBJ2-7, the V gene TRBV5-3; possibly TRBD2 for D (5 bases). TRBV5-3 belongs to the ORF category, with a function that is uncertain. CDR3 amino acids: CARSFGIEYEQYF. In nucleotides, the CDR3 is TGTGCCAGAAGCTTCGGGATTGAGTACGAGCAGTACTTC.